The 2 T cell receptor beta chains presented below share a single source sample, sequenced in a study of post-analysis software for immune sequencing data. Findings and caveats of the study: Controls showed lower frequencies than patients for roughly five TRBV segments, and TRBV5-6, TRBV5-1 and TRBV20-1 were among these.

These TCRs are of unknown antigen specificity. Every TCR beta cDNA library bore unique molecular identifiers. MiXCR was run by TCRdb on the PCR reads, yielding one entry per CDR3 protein. The table records some 260,000 distinct CDR3 sequences, 36% of them present only once. Sample: blood. All receptors come from a girl aged 10 to 17 with multiple sclerosis.

This clonotype was observed many times. The V gene is TRBV24-1, the J gene TRBJ1-2; TRBD1 is a possible D gene (5 bases). CDR3 length: 13 residues. V lost 4 bases to trimming and J lost 4 bases, with 9 bases between them. Germline V gene sequence: CDR1 KGHDR, CDR2 SFDVKD. CDR3 in amino acids: CATSEAGFYGYTF. CDR3 nucleotide sequence: TGTGCCACCAGTGAGGCAGGGTTCTATGGCTACACCTTC.

Only a few counts were recorded for this clonotype. The chain has TRBV20-1 and TRBJ1-1; no definite D call. Germline loops: CDR1 DFQATT, CDR2 SNEGSKA (reference sequence). Deletions cut 3 bases from V and 3 bases from J, with 11 bases between. The CDR3 runs to 13 residues. DNA of the CDR3: TGCAGTGCTAGGGACGGCACTCACACTGAAGCTTTCTTT. Translation gives CSARDGTHTEAFF.